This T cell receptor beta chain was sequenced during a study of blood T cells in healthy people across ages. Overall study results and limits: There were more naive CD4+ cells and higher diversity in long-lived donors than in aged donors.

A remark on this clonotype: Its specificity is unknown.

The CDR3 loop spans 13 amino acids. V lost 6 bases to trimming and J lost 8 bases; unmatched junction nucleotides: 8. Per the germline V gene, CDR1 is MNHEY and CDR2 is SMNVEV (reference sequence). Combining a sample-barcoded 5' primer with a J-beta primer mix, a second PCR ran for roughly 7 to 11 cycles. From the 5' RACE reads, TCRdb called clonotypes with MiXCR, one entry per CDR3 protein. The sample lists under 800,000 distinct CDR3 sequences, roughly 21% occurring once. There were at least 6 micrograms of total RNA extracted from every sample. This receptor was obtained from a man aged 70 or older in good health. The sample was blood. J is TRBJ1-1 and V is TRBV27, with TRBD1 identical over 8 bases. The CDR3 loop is CASSPGRGREAFF. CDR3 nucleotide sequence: TGTGCCAGCAGCCCAGGCAGGGGGCGGGAAGCTTTCTTT.